Listed below are T cell receptor beta chains from one sample, sequenced in a study of beta chain features in type 1 diabetes. Assay: immunoSEQ multiplex PCR; the TCRdb copy retains only in-frame clones and omits some. This sample yields 160,000 or so clones, of which around 10% are seen a single time; approximately 2% belongs to the top ten. The sample comprised central memory CD4+ T cells from blood. Every receptor here comes from a young man in good health. CDR3s include the opening cysteine and the closing phenylalanine or tryptophan. Each record gives: J gene, clone size, D gene, CDR3 length, V gene, CDR3 protein, CDR3 DNA. The D gene is left open where the match is weak. Size tells how often a clone was seen (once, few, many) or the class of an expanded clone, and some rows leave it out.

TRBJ2-2,-,TRBD2,16,TRBV7-2,CASSLVGGSSTGELFF,TGTGCCAGCAGCTTAGTTGGCGGGAGTAGCACCGGGGAGCTGTTTTTT
TRBJ2-2,few,TRBD2,16,TRBV9,CASSADAGGGIGELFF,TGTGCCAGCAGCGCAGATGCGGGAGGTGGGATCGGGGAGCTGTTTTTT
TRBJ2-7,few,TRBD2,16,TRBV11-1,CASSLGGRALSYEQYF,TGTGCCAGCAGCTTAGGAGGGAGGGCCCTCTCCTACGAGCAGTACTTC
TRBJ1-5,few,TRBD1,16,TRBV9,CASSVGTGRETQPQHF,TGTGCCAGCAGCGTTGGGACAGGGAGGGAGACTCAGCCCCAGCATTTT
TRBJ2-6,few,-,14,TRBV7-9,CASSLTGWANVLTF,TGTGCCAGCAGCTTAACGGGCTGGGCCAACGTCCTGACTTTC
TRBJ1-1,-,-,13,TRBV6-1,CASRETGNTEAFF,TGTGCCAGCAGGGAAACAGGGAACACTGAAGCTTTCTTT
TRBJ2-3,few,-,16,TRBV4-3,CASSQGYLRSTDTQYF,TGCGCCAGCAGCCAAGGGTACCTTCGTTCCACAGATACGCAGTATTTT
TRBJ1-2,-,TRBD1,16,TRBV5-1,CASSLRTGGAVYGYTF,TGCGCCAGCAGCCTTAGGACAGGGGGCGCGGTCTATGGCTACACCTTC
TRBJ2-5,-,-,13,TRBV10-3,CAINGPLQETQYF,TGTGCCATCAATGGACCTTTACAAGAGACCCAGTACTTC
TRBJ2-7,-,-,12,TRBV7-6,CASSLVQYEQYF,TGTGCCAGCAGCTTAGTTCAATACGAGCAGTACTTC
TRBJ2-3,few,-,15,TRBV7-7,CAGPAEWAVPDTQYF,TGTGCTGGGCCTGCAGAGTGGGCGGTCCCAGATACGCAGTATTTT
TRBJ2-5,few,TRBD2,14,TRBV29-1,CSVGETSGGGTQYF,TGCAGCGTTGGCGAGACTAGCGGCGGGGGGACCCAGTACTTC
TRBJ2-7,-,-,15,TRBV7-7,CASSPGTVPSYEQYF,TGTGCCAGCAGTCCCGGGACCGTGCCCTCCTACGAGCAGTACTTC
TRBJ2-7,-,-,15,TRBV28,CASSLWGAGSYEQYF,TGTGCCAGCAGTTTATGGGGGGCTGGGTCCTACGAGCAGTACTTC
TRBJ1-5,-,-,15,TRBV28,CASSQLDRLNQPQHF,TGTGCCAGCAGTCAACTAGACAGGCTCAATCAGCCCCAGCATTTT
TRBJ2-7,-,TRBD1,15,TRBV7-9,CASSSTMTGNSEQYF,TGTGCCAGCAGCTCCACTATGACAGGGAATAGCGAGCAGTACTTC
TRBJ2-3,few,-,13,TRBV9,CASSVMLRDTQYF,TGTGCCAGCAGCGTAATGCTGAGAGATACGCAGTATTTT
TRBJ2-7,few,TRBD1,15,TRBV4-2,CASSQEPTGPYEQYF,TGTGCCAGCAGCCAAGAGCCGACAGGGCCATACGAGCAGTACTTC
TRBJ1-2,-,TRBD1,14,TRBV9,CASSARGTGSGYTF,TGTGCCAGCAGCGCCCGAGGGACAGGGAGTGGCTACACCTTC
TRBJ1-1,few,-,14,TRBV27,CASSLSRGGTEAFF,TGTGCCAGCAGTTTATCCCGAGGGGGCACTGAAGCTTTCTTT
TRBJ1-6,-,-,17,TRBV7-9,CASSQGWGNSGNSPLHF,TGTGCCAGCAGCCAGGGGTGGGGTAATTCGGGAAATTCACCCCTCCACTTT
TRBJ2-7,few,-,14,TRBV7-2,CASSCPGESCEQYF,TGTGCCAGCAGCTGCCCCGGGGAAAGCTGCGAGCAGTACTTC
TRBJ2-1,-,-,11,TRBV7-9,CASSPSGEQFF,TGTGCCAGCAGTCCTTCGGGTGAGCAGTTCTTC
TRBJ2-7,-,TRBD2,16,TRBV5-1,CASSLAAQAGGEEQYF,TGCGCCAGCAGCTTGGCCGCCCAAGCGGGAGGAGAAGAGCAGTACTTC
TRBJ1-2,-,-,15,TRBV14,CASSQDMRGIYGYTF,TGTGCCAGCAGCCAAGACATGAGGGGAATCTATGGCTACACCTTC
TRBJ1-5,-,-,13,TRBV30,CAWSGKSNQPQHF,TGTGCCTGGAGTGGGAAAAGCAATCAGCCCCAGCATTTT
TRBJ2-5,-,-,14,TRBV6-5,CASRDRNHQETQYF,TGTGCCAGCAGGGACAGAAATCACCAAGAGACCCAGTACTTC
TRBJ2-1,few,TRBD1,18,TRBV7-2,CASSPLGRTGSSYNEQFF,TGTGCCAGCAGCCCATTAGGCCGGACAGGGTCCTCCTACAATGAGCAGTTCTTC